The clone carrying this TCR beta chain was observed a few times. CDR1 is SGHNT, CDR2 YYREEE, per germline (reference sequence). Trimming removed 3 bases from V and 4 bases from J, with 7 bases in between. The CDR3 spans 12 residues. This record comes from a study of blood T cell repertoires in COVID-19. Study-wide background: Collection of acute and convalescent COVID-19 samples took place in the United States, Italy and Spain. In each case, the material was cDNA or gDNA derived from T cells, B-cell-depleted T cells, or PBMCs.

Original handling: Estimated nucleated cell counts came from reference gene primer amplification. TCRdb's copy holds only in-frame clones and misses some; the assay was immunoSEQ multiplex PCR. V and J calls and clone size come straight from that table; D and trimming were deduced from the DNA. The data show fewer than 200,000 clones, over 65% seen once. V is TRBV5-4 and J is TRBJ1-1; weak D call: TRBD1 (5 bases). The source of this sequence is a woman older than 75 with acute or convalescent COVID-19. Sequenced: peripheral blood. CDR3 loop: CASSWGTTEAFF. In DNA, the CDR3 is TGTGCCAGCAGCTGGGGCACCACTGAAGCTTTCTTT.